Included here is one TCR beta chain sequence, with context. The sample comes from a study of blood T cell repertoires in COVID-19. Across the whole study: COVID-19 samples from acute and convalescent phases originated in the United States, Italy and Spain. Sample material is recorded as cDNA or gDNA derived from T cells, B-cell-depleted T cells, or PBMCs.

Germline V gives CDR1 SGHTA, CDR2 FQGNSA. The CDR3 totals 13 residues. The V end was cut by 4 bases, the J end by 4 bases, with 10 bases between. Study processing details: Counts of nucleated cells, estimated from reference gene primer amplification, were obtained. This table comes from immunoSEQ multiplex PCR, and its TCRdb copy is limited to in-frame clones, with some not included. The V and J calls and clone size come from that table; D and trimming were worked out from the DNA. Of about 37,000 clones in the sample, 88% were seen once. This TCR came from a human donor in a cohort sampled during active COVID-19. Sequencing was carried out using peripheral blood. The V call is TRBV7-2, the J call TRBJ1-1; possibly TRBD1 for D (6 bases). The CDR3 bases are TGTGCCAGCAGCTACCAGGGGTCCACTGAAGCTTTCTTT. Its protein product is CASSYQGSTEAFF.